What follows is one TCR beta chain and its context. Its cognate antigen is unknown. RNA was extracted with the RNeasy kit, and a quantity of about 0.45 to 1 ug was reverse transcribed using random hexamers. immunoSEQ multiplex PCR amplified TCR beta CDR3 across 54 Vbeta, 13 Jbeta. One entry per CDR3 protein, called by TCRdb with MiXCR from the immunoSEQ multiplex PCR reads. The sample consists of about 200,000 distinct CDR3 sequences, approximately 96% of them appearing once. These data originate in a study of CD8 T cells in Susac syndrome. Whole-study results and caveats: By the study's own acknowledgment, its TCR sequencing and HLA analysis included relatively few individuals.

Germline V gives CDR1 DFQATT, CDR2 SNEGSKA (reference sequence). V trimming: 4 bases; J trimming: 8 bases; junction bases outside the gene matches: 9. CDR3 length equals 15 residues. The multiple sclerosis controls were treatment-naive patients, and their relapsing-remitting disease was stable or active. FACS enriched CD8+ TEMRA cells, while bulk CD8+ and CD4+ were negatively isolated. This clonotype was sampled from a human donor with multiple sclerosis. The material sequenced was CD4+ T cells from PBMCs. This sequence joins TRBV20-1 and TRBJ1-6; 9 positions match TRBD1. Written as DNA, the CDR3 is TGCAGTGCTAAAATAACAGGGGGCTTCGATTCACCCCTCCACTTT. This encodes CSAKITGGFDSPLHF.